This T cell receptor beta chain was sequenced during a study of blood T cell repertoires in COVID-19 (dated by TCRdb to 2020 to 2021). In the study overall: Collaborator samples came from the United States, Italy and Spain and covered acute and convalescent phases of COVID-19. The prospective study material was composed of cDNA or gDNA derived from T cells, B-cell-depleted T cells, or PBMCs. Deeply sampled blood TCRbeta repertoires from subjects exposed to, actively infected with, or recovered from COVID-19 were included in the dataset. The repertoires were made available in a free public database intended to serve as a resource for research on the immune response to SARS-CoV-2. The samples were drawn from the first 160 participants of the ongoing ImmuneRACE study and from 1,200 or so subjects provided by 6 global collaborators. The sample metadata nearly always contained a de-identified subject ID, COVID-19 status, age in years and sex. Where available, HLA class I and class II types were obtained from metadata supplied by the sample provider rather than from assay-based typing.

Study-wide findings and limitations: How much clinical and demographic metadata was included differed by source and by participant, and the metadata was provided uncurated.

A second Seattle source provided samples from volunteer blood donors who had recovered from COVID-19. Collaborating institutions collected whole blood in K2EDTA tubes following their own protocols. For TCRbeta analysis, collaborators shipped samples as frozen whole blood, isolated PBMCs, or DNA extracted from either of those sample types. The immunoSEQ Assay, a bias-controlled multiplex PCR, was used to amplify TCRbeta CDR3 regions from genomic DNA. Regarding the original processing steps: The number of nucleated cells in each sample was estimated by amplification of reference gene primers within the assay. To quantify the absolute abundance of each unique TCRbeta CDR3 rearrangement, sequence reads were collapsed and filtered. Productive Simpson clonality was computed per sample as the square root of Simpson's diversity index over productive rearrangements. This immuneACCESS table, as held by TCRdb, lists in-frame sequences with V and J called but not all clones. Of the missing ones, under half trace to an unresolved V gene in checked studies; the others have no known cause. V, J and clone size are those of that table, while D and trimming were read from the DNA. The table for this sample lists a few hundred thousand clones; 89% of them were counted only once. The top ten clonotypes cover around 4.6% of the sample.

The germline V end is reduced by 7 bases and the J end by 4 bases; junction bases left unmatched: 7. The CDR3 spans 15 residues, from the cysteine through the phenylalanine. The read is trimmed to its CDR3 DNA, 45 bases read in frame from base 1. From a lookup of the germline V gene (reference sequence), CDR1 and CDR2 are WNHNN and SYGVQD. On this clone itself: The antigen it recognizes is unknown. No quality values exist for individual bases; no much larger clone is one base distant.

This chain joins TRBV10-1 to TRBJ2-3, with 11 junctional bases fitting TRBD1. The source material was peripheral blood. The receptor's source is a woman between 35 and 50 years old who had recovered from COVID-19. The CDR3: CASTPGQGDSDTQYF. In nucleotide form, the sequence is TGCGCCAGCACCCCGGGACAGGGGGACTCAGATACGCAGTATTTT.